This entry is about one TCR beta chain. CDR1 SGHTA and CDR2 FQGNSA come from the germline V gene. The CDR3 contains 11 residues. The sample originates from a study of CD8+CD57+ T cells in acquired aplastic anemia. Looking at the study overall: On average, sorted CD4+ and CD8+ cells gave roughly 3 ug of DNA.

Researchers used genomic DNA as the template to profile TCR beta VDJ and CDR3. From the reads, TCRdb called clonotypes with MiXCR, one entry per CDR3 protein. The sample holds under 150,000 distinct CDR3 sequences, around 41% seen once. Sequenced input: sorted CD4+, CD8+, or CD8+CD57+ T cells (not recorded which) from PBMCs. The chain has TRBV7-2 and TRBJ1-1; possibly TRBD1 for D (5 bases). The TCR originated in a human donor in good health, serving as a control. Here the CDR3 reads CAIDSNTEAFF. CDR3 DNA: TGTGCAATCGACAGTAACACTGAAGCTTTCTTT.